This T cell receptor beta chain was obtained from a study of CD8+ T cells in alopecia areata (dated by TCRdb to between 2018 and 2020). For context, the study as a whole: The treated patients took part in an open-label pilot trial in which moderate-to-severe alopecia areata was treated with oral tofacitinib at 5 to 10 mg twice daily. The RNA source kit depended on sample type: the PAXgene miRNA kit for fixed scalp, the miRNeasy kit for PBMCs, and the RNeasy kit for mouse skin. Tofacitinib-treated patients had biopsies at baseline and at 4 and 24 weeks of treatment, with a later scalp biopsy in several patients. Scalp clonality was compared across normal scalp (n=4), patchy alopecia areata scalp (n=8), and alopecia totalis/universalis scalp (n=8). Patients stayed on tofacitinib for 6 to 18 months and then had 6 months of follow-up off drug so that delayed response and recurrence could be assessed. TCRbeta CDR3 regions were amplified by immunoSEQ multiplex PCR using 35 Vbeta forward and 13 Jbeta reverse primers. In both human patients and the C3H/HeJ mouse model, the study applied high-throughput TCRbeta sequencing to look at T cell clonal expansion in alopecia areata. In treated patients, disease severity was measured using the SALT score, which gives the percentage of scalp surface area affected. In humans, TCRbeta sequencing was performed on scalp tissue and on sorted CD4+ and CD8+ peripheral blood T cells from healthy controls and from patients with patchy or totalis/universalis alopecia areata. Broad study findings and their caveats: Scalp clonality and the number of expanded CD8+ clones among the top 100 scalp clones were significantly decreased by tofacitinib. Shared TCR sequences between patients were less evident than in mice, which may be partly attributable to HLA diversity in the patient population. Compared with normal scalp, lesional scalp, particularly in alopecia totalis/universalis, had higher clonality and more expanded CD8+ clones, which suggests antigenic drive. Resident alphabeta T cells in normal human skin are also sequenced, complicating scalp TCR repertoire analysis, unlike mouse skin dominated by gammadelta T cells. Many expanded lesional clones persisted in scalp and blood during tofacitinib treatment, which may partly explain relapse after stopping treatment. Because the treated cohort was small and had only one nonresponder, larger studies are needed to examine links between baseline CD8+ expansion and response.

The sample's treatment or condition label, in plain terms: oral pan-JAK inhibitor, 5-10 mg twice daily. Lesional scalp punch biopsies and peripheral blood were collected from alopecia areata patients. After PBMCs were isolated by density centrifugation and stained for CD3, CD4 and CD8, a FACSAria was used to sort CD4+ and CD8+ T cells. Trimming accounts for 3 bases at V and 0 bases at J, while the number of junction bases matched to no gene is 11. Spanning cysteine to phenylalanine, the CDR3 consists of 19 amino acids. The retained sequence is limited to the CDR3, 57 bases, with the frame set at the first base. The germline V gene encodes CDR1 ENHRY and CDR2 SYGVKD. This clone occurred a few times. There is no known antigen for this receptor. One base away there is no much larger clone; base qualities are not given. Library preparation used the immunoSEQ multiplex PCR assay. To provide template for TCR sequencing, every sample had RNA extracted and reverse transcribed into cDNA. SuperScript III was used for first-strand cDNA synthesis, primed with a 2:1 mix of oligo-dT and random hexamers. A synthetic immune receptor repertoire was used to gauge amplification bias, and whatever bias remained was removed computationally. In the source study's methods: After raw reads were preprocessed to remove errors, the CDR3 was defined following IMGT conventions as running from the conserved cysteine to phenylalanine. Clonality was computed as 1 minus the Shannon entropy, with the entropy normalized by log2 of the number of productive unique TCRs. CD4 or CD8 identity of scalp clones was inferred by cross-referencing scalp TCRbeta sequences with sorted blood CD4 and CD8 repertoires. This immuneACCESS table, as held by TCRdb, lists in-frame sequences with V and J called but not all clones. Of the missing ones, under half trace to an unresolved V gene in checked studies; the others have no known cause. The D gene and trimming were derived from the DNA, and the V and J assignments and clone size from that table. The sample has about 100,000 clones on record, 50% to 60% of them singletons. 16% of the sample goes to the ten largest clones.

The chain is made from TRBV10-3 and TRBJ2-6, and 7 bases in between align with TRBD1. The clonotype comes from a human donor with alopecia areata. The sample consisted of CD8+ T cells sorted from blood, taken at week 56, from a patient treated with tofacitinib. The bases are TGTGCCATCAGTGATTTACCGGGACAGACCAGCTCTGGGGCCAACGTCCTGACTTTC. Its protein reads: CAISDLPGQTSSGANVLTF.